This T cell receptor (beta chain) was sequenced in a study of Ad26.COV2.S vaccination and SARS-CoV-2 variants. The overall study: The vaccine Ad26.COV2.S was put into the muscle once, or twice with 56 days between. Study results and caveats: Possible underestimation of total T cell responses by the TCR breadth and depth analyses was noted.

The CDR3 totals 14 residues. CDR1 is DFQATT, CDR2 SNEGSKA, per germline (reference sequence). V gave up 3 bases and J gave up 1 base, with 11 bases separating them. TCRdb's copy holds only in-frame clones and misses some; the assay was immunoSEQ multiplex PCR. The sample lists around 350,000 clones; approximately 81% were seen once. Treatment in this sample: some 20 received Ad26.COV2.S at low or high dose, single or two shots; about 5 received placebo; per-sample allocation not given. The study sampled participants on day 63 after the first vaccine or placebo injection. Donation was by an adult aged 18-55 years who was in Boston. Details on this clone: Its antigen is not identified.

The sequence was obtained from a person between 18 and 65 years old who received the Ad26.COV2.S COVID-19 vaccine or a placebo. The sample here was peripheral blood, taken in a trial of Ad26.COV2.S vaccine versus placebo. The chain joins TRBV20-1 to TRBJ2-3, with D uncertain. The CDR3 is CSASQASGTDTQYF. CDR3 bases: TGCAGTGCTAGTCAGGCCTCGGGCACAGATACGCAGTATTTT.